This T cell receptor (beta chain) was sequenced during a study of blood T cell repertoires in COVID-19. Germline trimming cut 6 bases from V and 7 bases from J; bases unmatched to any gene: 7. Germline V gives CDR1 MDHEN, CDR2 SYDVKM. The CDR3 runs to 15 residues. How the authors handled the data: Reference gene primer amplification yielded estimated nucleated cell counts. Clones were sequenced by immunoSEQ multiplex PCR, and TCRdb holds only the in-frame ones, with some missing. Clone size and V and J calls were adopted from that table, with D and trimming inferred from the DNA. The sample shows tens of thousands of clones, 90% of them seen only once.

The sequencing input was peripheral blood. The rearrangement links TRBV28 to TRBJ2-1, with TRBD2 matching 12 bases. This clonotype was sampled from a man aged 45 to 65 with COVID-19, enrolled during active disease. The CDR3 DNA follows: TGTGCCAGCAGCTCTCCGACTAGCGGGAGAAATGAGCAGTTCTTC. Translated, it gives CASSSPTSGRNEQFF.